This TCR beta chain originates from a study of cytomegalovirus exposure and HLA in healthy donors (dated by TCRdb to about 2017). The study in broad terms: In an earlier analysis of some 610 of the donors, 276 Gb of sequence data and 100 million or so unique TCR beta sequences from 180 million or so T cells were reported. An early release that covered approximately 600 HLA-typed donors contained about 300 gigabases of sequencing data and around 85 million unique TCR sequences. Of the roughly 400 genotyped donors, 75% to 85% were placed in the genetic ancestry cluster associated with self-reported Caucasian donors. The study was designed to test whether signatures of past pathogen exposure could be identified by cataloging public T cell receptors. The T cell repertoires of 550 to 850 subjects were profiled by immunosequencing and related to cytomegalovirus serostatus. In addition to the first cohort of around 670 subjects, a separate validation cohort of under 150 different subjects was used. The study combined high-throughput TCR immunosequencing, statistical association of individual TCRs with disease status, and machine learning to predict cytomegalovirus infection status. A later analysis re-analyzed previously published TCR beta repertoires from 660 or so donors and added high-resolution HLA genotyping to study TCR occurrence patterns. The later analysis used no new phenotypic data to find candidate immune exposures, relying instead on TCR beta sequences and their occurrence across donors. An earlier analysis of 587 of the donors applied high-throughput TCR beta sequencing to assess whether each TCR beta V gene segment acted as functional or pseudogenic. Donor age, sex, ethnicity and CMV serostatus were compiled together with the repertoire data. A later genetic analysis took genome-wide SNP genotypes for about three fifths of the roughly 700 donors and used that subset as a discovery cohort. Every discovery cohort repertoire had been produced on one sequencing platform. HLA typing covered class I and class II loci at four-digit resolution. Typing coverage varied by locus: roughly 629-640 donors for A, B, C, DRB1 and DQB1; around 560 for DQA1; approximately 570 for DPA1; around 490 for DPB1. Because of strong linkage in the cohort, roughly five DR-DQ haplotypes were treated as single units for association and clustering. On average, over 200,000 unique TCR beta nucleotide sequences were sequenced per donor among a few hundred genotyped donors of the cohort, with roughly a sixth of those sequences being non-productive. Beyond this particular receptor, the publication reports: Correlated functional status among segregating V segments might reflect linkage disequilibrium, but an unknown experimental factor could not be ruled out. In both the original and validation cohorts, the classifier was reported to diagnose cytomegalovirus status with high specificity and sensitivity. Because HLA typing was missing for some donors at each locus, association tests included only the typed subset. A further reported finding was that TCR beta sequences accurately predicted the HLA-A and HLA-B alleles for most subjects in the first cohort. Most TCR sequences were seen in very few donors, while some public TCRs were found in many individuals. In a later analysis, several top co-occurrence clusters were reported to appear linked to parvovirus B19, influenza, CMV and Epstein-Barr virus. At a false discovery rate of 0.05, a later analysis linked roughly 17,000 TCR beta sequences to specific HLA alleles. In this cohort, only TCR beta chains were sequenced, and detectable features were limited by the absence of alpha or paired-chain data. The authors suggested that the approach could potentially be generalized to other disease states and immunological phenotypes. According to a later analysis, most CMV-associated TCR beta chains appeared to be HLA-restricted, and the HLA associations seemed to be driven largely by CMV exposure. The earlier analysis of about 600 of the donors excluded approximately 17 rarely observed V segments, including chromosome 9 orphons, because counts were too low. In a later analysis, HLA-associated TCR beta chains were found to be more clonally expanded and to have lower generation probabilities than equally common non-associated chains. In a later genetic analysis, fewer N-insertions in productive TCRs were reported among donors in an Asian-associated ancestry cluster than the roughly 710-donor mean. The 87-base-pair reads could not distinguish some IMGT-functional V segments, including TRBV6-2 and TRBV6-3, so those segments were excluded. In a later analysis, TCR association rates were found to vary across HLA loci, with the most associated TCRs seen for DRB1 alleles and the fewest for HLA-C alleles. Immune exposure information for the cohort was limited to CMV serostatus. A total of fewer than 200 TCR beta chains were listed by the study as associated with cytomegalovirus. In an earlier analysis of fewer than 750 of the donors, most TCR beta V segments were observed in productive rearrangements about 87% or about 30% of the time, broadly matching IMGT annotations. In vitro tests confirmed that three of the cytomegalovirus-associated TCR beta chains recognize cytomegalovirus antigens. An association between a missense DCLRE1C variant and V-gene and J-gene trimming of TCR beta chains was found in a later genetic analysis and replicated in an independent cohort. When HLA alleles, especially DR and DQ, strongly co-occurred, TCR associations were difficult to assign to individual alleles. The presence/absence analyses assumed that sequencing depth was roughly uniform across donors, and that assumption may not be true. The sequencing pipeline was judged likely to have produced a cluster of highly shared sequence variants as a technical artifact.

Library generation was performed with the immunoSEQ multiplex PCR assay. For the multiplex PCR, a mixture combining 60 forward primers for TCR Vbeta segments and 13 reverse primers for TCR Jbeta segments was used. The CDR3 region of rearranged TCR beta genes was amplified from genomic DNA with a multiplex PCR assay. Amplified TCR beta libraries were sequenced as 87-base-pair reads on the Illumina HiSeq System. The authors' pipeline ran thus. A later analysis tallied 75 million to 95 million unique TCR beta chains across the 666 repertoires, and about 12 million of those chains were shared by two or more donors. Raw reads were error-corrected and collapsed into unique sequences with a nearest-neighbor algorithm that merged closely related sequences to remove PCR and sequencing errors. To assign V, D and J gene segments, CDR3 sequences were aligned to IMGT reference sequences. For a sequence to be retained, at least a six-nucleotide match to both a V gene segment and a J gene segment was required. A rearrangement counted as productive if the CDR3 had no stop codons and remained in frame with V and J, and every other rearrangement counted as non-productive. CDR3 was defined according to IMGT convention as the region running from the second conserved V-encoded cysteine to the conserved J-encoded phenylalanine. The earlier analysis of some 600 of the donors excluded sequences that lacked an unambiguous match to a single V gene segment. An earlier analysis of almost 600 of the donors classified V segments as functional when productive rearrangements were above 56.7% and as segregating when the standard deviation between donors was above 5%. A statistical classification framework was developed to diagnose cytomegalovirus status using the catalog of TCR beta chain sequences. In a later analysis, V and J genes were assigned by comparing TCR nucleotide sequences against IMGT/GENE-DB human TR gene sequences. The TCRdist pipeline was used in a later analysis to assign CDR3 sequences and most-parsimonious VDJ recombination scenarios. In a later analysis, every TCR beta chain was defined by the combination of its CDR3 amino acid sequence and its V-gene family, and reads without a unique V-gene family were dropped. In a later analysis, nearly 600 highly shared, low-generation-probability nucleotide sequences were removed to address suspected cross-contamination and a sequencing artifact. For each public chain, a later analysis derived a clonal expansion index from normalized ranks of inferred template counts within each repertoire. In a later analysis, generation probabilities were computed using a VDJ recombination model fitted to out-of-frame rearrangements, and the results were checked against IGoR. In a later analysis, hypergeometric tests were used to score TCR-TCR, TCR-HLA and TCR-CMV co-occurrence, with a repertoire-size bias correction applied to TCR pairs. A later analysis estimated false discovery rates by permuting HLA or CMV assignments 20 times. In a later analysis, co-occurring TCRs were grouped using DBSCAN, and TCRdist sequence similarity was added for clustering within HLA-allele-positive subsets. Co-occurrence clustering excluded repertoires with fewer than 30,000 or more than 120,000 public chains, plus five with anomalous nucleotide sharing. TCRdb mirrors the immuneACCESS table, restricted to in-frame sequences. Some clones are absent from its copies; in checked studies, under half trace to an unresolved V gene, and the reason for the others is unknown. The D gene and trimming were derived from the DNA, and the V and J assignments and clone size from that table. This sample has approximately 150,000 clones in its table, and roughly a tenth of those were observed once. Of the sample, 1.8% is held by the ten largest clones.

The germline V and J ends show losses of 2 bases and 1 base respectively, and no gene match explains 2 bases of the junction. Reading the germline V gene (reference sequence) gives CDR1 SGHNT and CDR2 YYREEE. The CDR3 contains 15 residues, cysteine and phenylalanine counted. Left in the record is the CDR3 DNA by itself, 45 bases read in frame from the first base. This clone was detected only a few times. Its cognate antigen has yet to be identified. No base-level quality is on record; no much larger clone is a single base apart. The cohort comprised around 690 healthy bone marrow donors. Cohort members were all nominally healthy when sampled, although unrecorded immune exposures were likely present. The donor tested CMV seronegative, placing the donor among the 352 seronegative members of the cohort. A peripheral blood sample was provided by each donor, and peripheral blood mononuclear cells were used for TCR beta sequencing. Genomic DNA extraction from the blood cell samples was performed with the Qiagen DNeasy Blood Extraction Kit.

Sequenced input: PBMCs. The chain uses TRBV5-4 and TRBJ2-2; 7 bases in between match TRBD2. The source is a male donor in good health and CMV-seronegative. At the DNA level, the sequence is TGTGCCAGCAGCTTTCCGGGGGGGAACACCGGGGAGCTGTTTTTT. The encoded protein is CASSFPGGNTGELFF.